Listed here are 24 T cell receptor beta chains from one sample, sequenced in a study of blood T cells in healthy people across ages. A second about 7 to 12 cycle PCR used barcoded and J-beta primers. TCRdb reprocessed the 5' RACE reads with MiXCR, giving one entry per CDR3 protein. The sample has approximately 1.5 million distinct CDR3 sequences; about 31% are singletons. The sample comprised blood. Receptors originate from a woman younger than 45 in good health.

This clonotype was counted between two and nine times. The chain recombines TRBV7-9 with TRBJ2-7; the match to TRBD1 covers 10 bases. Germline V gene sequence: CDR1 SEHNR, CDR2 FQNEAQ (reference sequence). V lost 5 bases and J lost 3; bases outside the gene matches: 10. CDR3 size: 16 residues. The CDR3 protein is CASSLPGQGKSYEQYF. As DNA, the CDR3 is TGTGCCAGCAGCCTTCCGGGACAGGGGAAAAGCTACGAGCAGTACTTC.

A remark on this clonotype: Mismatch with germline at one junction end may stem from a read error. This rearrangement joins TRBV20-1 to TRBJ1-2, with a possible D match to TRBD1 (6 bases). The germline V gene has CDR1 DFQATT and CDR2 SNEGSKA (reference sequence). The CDR3 has 15 amino acids. The chain's CDR3 is CNAFPLQGLGYGYTF. CDR3 DNA sequence: TGCAATGCTTTCCCCTTACAGGGCCTCGGATATGGCTACACCTTC.

This clonotype was detected many times. The V call is TRBV10-3, the J call TRBJ2-3; the match to TRBD2 covers 8 bases. With 5 bases clipped from V and 2 bases from J, the junction kept 3 bases outside the gene matches. Germline assignment: CDR1 ENHRY and CDR2 SYGVKD. The CDR3 is made up of 14 amino acids. In nucleotides, the CDR3 is TGTGCCATCAGTCATAGCGGGGACACAGATACGCAGTATTTT. Translation gives CAISHSGDTDTQYF.

The chain has TRBV2 and TRBJ2-1, with D perhaps matching TRBD1 or TRBD2 (5 bases each). The CDR3 totals 12 residues. Trimming shortened V by 8 bases and J by 9 bases, and 14 bases separated the two germline ends. Per the germline V gene, CDR1 is SNHLY and CDR2 is FYNNEI. CDR3 in DNA: TGTGCCAGCTTCTCCGGGGCATTTGAGCAGTTCTTC. This translates into CASFSGAFEQFF.

This clonotype was observed a single time. Since a much larger clone is just one base distant, this may be a read error. This chain links TRBV25-1 with TRBJ2-5, with D possibly TRBD2 on 6 matching bases. This CDR3 has 13 residues. Germline V CDR1 and CDR2: MGHDK, SYGVNS. For the CDR3, the DNA is TGTGCCAGCAGCCCTCCGGGAGCTGAGACCCGGTACTTC. This codes for CASSPPGAETRYF.

This chain links TRBV18 with TRBJ2-7; weak D call: TRBD1 (6 bases). The germline V gene has CDR1 KGHSH and CDR2 LQKENI. CDR3 size: 14 residues. Trimming took 6 bases from V and 2 from J, leaving 14 bases between them. Written as DNA, the CDR3 is TGTGCCAGCTCTCATGGGACACCAACCTACGAGCAGTACTTC. Translated: CASSHGTPTYEQYF.

This clonotype has more than one count but fewer than ten. This chain connects TRBV5-1 to TRBJ2-1, with 14 bases identical to TRBD2. The germline V gene has CDR1 SGHRS and CDR2 YFSETQ. The length of the CDR3 is 15 residues. V dropped 3 bases and J dropped 10; count of bases not matched to a gene: 6. Here the CDR3 DNA reads TGCGCCAGCAGCTCCAAAGGGACTAGCGGGAGCGAGCAGTTCTTC. Its protein product is CASSSKGTSGSEQFF. The full variable domain, in which reference TRBV5-1 and TRBJ2-1 provide the parts outside the CDR3, is KAGVTQTPRYLIKTRGQQVTLSCSPISGHRSVSWYQQTPGQGLQFLFEYFSETQRNKGNFPGRFSGRQFSNSRSEMNVSTLELGDSALYLCASSSKGTSGSEQFFGPGTRLTVL.

The CDR3 sequence: CASSLTGLAQGSTSYEQYF. The CDR3 region has the DNA TGCGCCAGCAGCCTGACTGGACTAGCCCAAGGATCGACCTCCTACGAGCAGTACTTC. V and J are TRBV4-1 and TRBJ2-7; 8 nucleotides agree with TRBD2. The V gene's germline CDR1 is MGHRA and CDR2 YSYEKL. V shed 4 bases and J 0 bases; nucleotides not matched to a gene: 17. The CDR3 runs to 19 residues.

The rearrangement joins TRBV27 to TRBJ1-5; TRBD1 matches at 8 bases. CDR1 MNHEY and CDR2 SMNVEV come from the germline V gene (reference sequence). This CDR3 comprises 13 residues. V lost 5 bases, J lost 7 bases, and 4 bases stayed unmatched. The CDR3 here is CASSIQGGQPQHF. CDR3 sequence (DNA): TGTGCCAGCAGTATACAGGGGGGGCAGCCCCAGCATTTT.

The chain combines TRBV20-1 with TRBJ2-1, with TRBD1 as a possible D gene (5 bases). Germline V gene lookup returns CDR1 DFQATT and CDR2 SNEGSKA (reference sequence). The V and J ends lost 5 bases and 7 bases respectively, with 15 bases between them. This CDR3 region has 13 residues. The CDR3 DNA reads TGCAGTGCTTCTAGGGGCCTATTGAATGAGCAGTTCTTC. It yields the protein CSASRGLLNEQFF.

CDR3 DNA: TGTGCCAGCAGTCCGGGACGCGGGACCTCAAGTAATTCGTATTTT. This codes for CASSPGRGTSSNSYF. The chain recombines TRBV7-2 with TRBJ2-3, with a tentative D call TRBD2 (6 bases). This CDR3 is 15 amino acids long. Per germline, CDR1 SGHTA and CDR2 FQGNSA. The V end lost 6 bases, the J end lost 14 bases, and 27 bases lay between the germline ends.

This clonotype has just a few counts. The chain couples TRBV4-1 to TRBJ2-2; D is perhaps TRBD2 (6 bases). The CDR3 is 15 residues long. The V end lost 3 bases, the J end lost 2 bases, and 10 bases lay between the germline ends. CDR1 is MGHRA, CDR2 YSYEKL, per germline. The CDR3 nucleotides read TGCGCCAGCAGCCACTCCGGGAGCAACACCGGGGAGCTGTTTTTT. This encodes CASSHSGSNTGELFF.

About this clonotype itself: Relative to the germline gene, one junction end is altered; a read error may explain this. The CDR3 loop is CAGSDHNSPLHF. DNA for the CDR3: TGTGCCGGCAGTGATCATAATTCACCCCTCCACTTT. The chain recombines TRBV6-1 with TRBJ1-6; D not certain. The CDR3 loop spans 12 amino acids. The germline V gene has CDR1 MNHNS and CDR2 SASEGT.

This clonotype was picked up one time. V usage is TRBV15 and J usage is TRBJ2-1; TRBD1 aligns across 7 bases. J was trimmed by 5 bases and V by 1 base; bases with no gene match: 5. The CDR3 is 15 residues long. CDR1 and CDR2 from the germline V gene are LNHNV and YYDKDF (reference sequence). The CDR3 DNA is TGTGCCACCAGCAGAGGGCCGACAGGGAACAATGAGCAGTTCTTC. This gives the protein CATSRGPTGNNEQFF. Filled out from reference TRBV15 and TRBJ2-1, the complete variable domain reads DAMVIQNPRYQVTQFGKPVTLSCSQTLNHNVMYWYQQKSSQAPKLLFHYYDKDFNNEADTPDNFQSRRPNTSFCFLDIRSPGLGDTAMYLCATSRGPTGNNEQFFGPGTRLTVL.

The V call is TRBV27, the J call TRBJ2-1, with TRBD1 matching 7 bases. The CDR3 extends over 17 amino acids. The germline CDR1 and CDR2 sequences are MNHEY and SMNVEV (reference sequence). V shed 4 bases, J shed 6 bases, and the junction held 15 bases outside the gene matches. CDR3: CASSSYLGQVSTNEQFF. The CDR3 DNA is TGTGCCAGCAGTTCCTATCTCGGACAGGTCTCCACCAATGAGCAGTTCTTC.

This clonotype was seen at least ten times. The chain carries TRBV7-2 and TRBJ2-1; D gene uncertain. The CDR3 runs 14 residues. Between the trimmed V and J ends, which lost 1 base and 2 bases, there was a span of 6 bases. Germline CDR1 is SGHTA and CDR2 is FQGNSA. The CDR3 bases are TGTGCCAGCAGCTTAGGGGCGACCTACAATGAGCAGTTCTTC. Its protein is CASSLGATYNEQFF.

CDR3 loop: CSATRGGRTDTQYF. In nucleotides, the CDR3 is TGCAGTGCTACCCGGGGGGGCCGGACAGATACGCAGTATTTT. J is TRBJ2-3 and V is TRBV20-1; 8 nucleotides match TRBD2. There are 14 residues in the CDR3. V dropped 4 bases and J dropped 3; count of bases not matched to a gene: 6. The germline V gene has CDR1 DFQATT and CDR2 SNEGSKA (reference sequence).

This clonotype appeared a single time. CDR3 coding DNA: TGTGCCAGCACCCAGGGGAGGTCTGAAGCTTTCTTT. The encoded protein is CASTQGRSEAFF. V and J are TRBV25-1 and TRBJ1-1; TRBD1 is a possible D gene (6 bases). The V gene's germline CDR1 is MGHDK and CDR2 SYGVNS. With 7 bases removed from V and 6 bases from J, the gap between germline ends came to 12 bases. There are 12 residues in the CDR3.

The chain is built from TRBV20-1 and TRBJ1-1; no clear D gene. The germline V and J ends were trimmed by 5 bases and 1 base, with 11 bases remaining between them. CDR1 and CDR2 from the germline V gene are DFQATT and SNEGSKA (reference sequence). CDR3 size: 13 residues. CDR3 sequence reads: CSAPLQENTEAFF. Here the CDR3 DNA reads TGCAGTGCTCCCCTCCAGGAGAACACTGAAGCTTTCTTT.

The chain is built from TRBV11-2 and TRBJ1-2, with D maybe TRBD1 (5 bases). This CDR3 region has 14 residues. CDR1 and CDR2 (germline): SGHAT, FQNNGV. V lost 0 bases, J lost 8 bases, and 13 bases lay in between. In DNA form, the CDR3 reads TGTGCCAGCAGCTTAGAGGGCAGGGTAGGAGGCTACACCTTC. Its translation: CASSLEGRVGGYTF.

The V gene is TRBV12-3 or TRBV12-4, the J gene TRBJ1-1; D gene unclear. The ends were cut back, 3 bases at V and 3 bases at J, with 8 bases in the middle. This CDR3 comprises 13 residues. This CDR3 is CASSFSGYTEAFF. DNA for the CDR3: TGTGCCAGCAGTTTTTCCGGTTACACTGAAGCTTTCTTT.

This clonotype occurred once. This chain uses TRBV3-1 with TRBJ2-1; D might be TRBD2 (5 bases). The CDR3 is 14 residues long. Trimming cost V 6 bases and J 9 bases, with 18 bases left between them. Germline values: CDR1 LGHDT, CDR2 YNNKEL (reference sequence). CDR3 in DNA: TGTGCCAGCAGTTTAGGACGGACGGAGGTTGAGCAGTTCTTC. It yields the protein CASSLGRTEVEQFF.

V usage is TRBV3-1 and J usage is TRBJ2-7; D is unresolved. Trimming took off 1 base at V and 4 bases at J, with 11 bases between the two ends. Per the germline V gene, CDR1 is LGHDT and CDR2 is YNNKEL (reference sequence). The CDR3 has 14 residues. In nucleotides, the CDR3 is TGTGCCAGCAGCCAAGTAAGTGACACTTACGAGCAGTACTTC. Protein product: CASSQVSDTYEQYF.

The chain links TRBV20-1 to TRBJ2-7, with a weak D call TRBD1 (5 bases). Germline CDR1 is DFQATT and CDR2 is SNEGSKA (reference sequence). The CDR3 extends over 16 amino acids. V lost 4 bases and J lost 0, with 19 bases in between. As DNA, the CDR3 is TGCAGTGCTAACCTCTTTGGGCAGGGCTACTCCTACGAGCAGTACTTC. Its protein is CSANLFGQGYSYEQYF.